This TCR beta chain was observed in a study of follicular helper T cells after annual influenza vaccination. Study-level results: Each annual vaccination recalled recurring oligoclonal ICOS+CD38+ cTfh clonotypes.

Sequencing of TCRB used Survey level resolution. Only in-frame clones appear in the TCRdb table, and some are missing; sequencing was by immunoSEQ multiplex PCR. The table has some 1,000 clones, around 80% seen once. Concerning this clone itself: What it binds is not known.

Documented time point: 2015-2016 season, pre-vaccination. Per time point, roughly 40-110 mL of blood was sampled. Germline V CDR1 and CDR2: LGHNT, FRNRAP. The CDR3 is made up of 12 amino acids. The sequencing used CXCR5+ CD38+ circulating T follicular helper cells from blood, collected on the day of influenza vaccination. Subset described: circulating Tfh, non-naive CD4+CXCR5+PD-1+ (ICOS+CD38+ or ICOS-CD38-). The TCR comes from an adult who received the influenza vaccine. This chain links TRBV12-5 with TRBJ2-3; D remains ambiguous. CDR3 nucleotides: TGTGCCTCTGCGAGCTACACAGATACGCAGTATTTT. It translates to CASASYTDTQYF.